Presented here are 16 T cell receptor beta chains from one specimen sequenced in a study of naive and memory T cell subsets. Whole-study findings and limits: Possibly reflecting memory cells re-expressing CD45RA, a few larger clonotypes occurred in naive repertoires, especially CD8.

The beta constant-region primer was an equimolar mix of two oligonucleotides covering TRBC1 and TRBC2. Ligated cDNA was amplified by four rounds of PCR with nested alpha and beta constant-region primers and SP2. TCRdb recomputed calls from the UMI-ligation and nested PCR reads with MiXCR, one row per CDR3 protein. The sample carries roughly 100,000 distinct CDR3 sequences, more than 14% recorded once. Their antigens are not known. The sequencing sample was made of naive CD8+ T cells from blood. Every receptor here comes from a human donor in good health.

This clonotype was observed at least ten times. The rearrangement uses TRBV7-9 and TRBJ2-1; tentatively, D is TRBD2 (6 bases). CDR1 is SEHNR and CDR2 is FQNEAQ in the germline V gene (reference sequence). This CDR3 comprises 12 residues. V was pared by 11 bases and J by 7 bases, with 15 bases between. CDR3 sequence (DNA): TGTGCCTCCCAGGAGGGGAAAAATGAGCAGTTCTTC. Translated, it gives CASQEGKNEQFF.

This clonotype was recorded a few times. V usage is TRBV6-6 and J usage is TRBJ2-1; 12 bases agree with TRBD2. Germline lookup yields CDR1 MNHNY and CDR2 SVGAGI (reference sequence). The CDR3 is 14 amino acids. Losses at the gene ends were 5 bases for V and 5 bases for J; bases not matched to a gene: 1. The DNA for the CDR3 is TGTGCCAGCAGTACTAGCGGGGGGAACAATGAGCAGTTCTTC. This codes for CASSTSGGNNEQFF.

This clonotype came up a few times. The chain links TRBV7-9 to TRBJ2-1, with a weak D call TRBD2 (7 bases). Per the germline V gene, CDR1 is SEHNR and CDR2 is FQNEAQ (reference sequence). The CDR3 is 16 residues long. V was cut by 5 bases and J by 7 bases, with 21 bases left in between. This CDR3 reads CASSQGGAGALNEQFF. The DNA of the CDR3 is TGTGCCAGCAGCCAAGGGGGGGCAGGGGCCCTAAATGAGCAGTTCTTC.

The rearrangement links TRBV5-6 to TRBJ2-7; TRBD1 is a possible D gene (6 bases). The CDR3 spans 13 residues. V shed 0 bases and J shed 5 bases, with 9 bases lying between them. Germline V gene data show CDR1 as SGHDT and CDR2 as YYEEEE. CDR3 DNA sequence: TGTGCCAGCAGCTTGGTCCCAGGGGACGAGCAGTACTTC. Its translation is CASSLVPGDEQYF. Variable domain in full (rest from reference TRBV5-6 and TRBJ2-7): DAGVTQSPTHLIKTRGQQVTLRCSPKSGHDTVSWYQQALGQGPQFIFQYYEEEERQRGNFPDRFSGHQFPNYSSELNVNALLLGDSALYLCASSLVPGDEQYFGPGTRLTVT.

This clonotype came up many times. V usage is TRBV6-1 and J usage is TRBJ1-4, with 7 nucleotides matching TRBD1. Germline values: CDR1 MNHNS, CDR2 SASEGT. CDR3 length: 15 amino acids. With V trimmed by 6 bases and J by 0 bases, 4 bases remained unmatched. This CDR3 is CASSDGTATNEKLFF. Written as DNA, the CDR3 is TGTGCCAGCAGCGACGGGACAGCAACTAATGAAAAACTGTTTTTT.

As DNA, the CDR3 is TGTGCCTGGAGTGGAGTAGATACGCAGTATTTT. Amino acids: CAWSGVDTQYF. This chain uses TRBV30 with TRBJ2-3; D is unclear. The germline V gene encodes CDR1 GTSNPN and CDR2 SVGIG (reference sequence). The V gene lost 1 base and the J gene lost 5 bases, with 4 bases spanning the gap. The CDR3 extends over 11 amino acids.

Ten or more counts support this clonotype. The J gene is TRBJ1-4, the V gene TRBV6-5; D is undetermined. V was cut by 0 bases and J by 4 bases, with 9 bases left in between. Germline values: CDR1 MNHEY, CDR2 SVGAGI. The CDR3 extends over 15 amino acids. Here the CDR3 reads CASSYSSPFNEKLFF. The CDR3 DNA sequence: TGTGCCAGCAGTTACTCGAGCCCATTTAATGAAAAACTGTTTTTT.

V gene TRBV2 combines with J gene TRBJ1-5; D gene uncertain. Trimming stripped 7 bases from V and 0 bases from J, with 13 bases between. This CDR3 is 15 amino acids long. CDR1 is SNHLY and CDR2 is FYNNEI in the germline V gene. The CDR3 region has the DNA TGTGCCAGCACGATGGGCAGCTATAGCAATCAGCCCCAGCATTTT. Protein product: CASTMGSYSNQPQHF.

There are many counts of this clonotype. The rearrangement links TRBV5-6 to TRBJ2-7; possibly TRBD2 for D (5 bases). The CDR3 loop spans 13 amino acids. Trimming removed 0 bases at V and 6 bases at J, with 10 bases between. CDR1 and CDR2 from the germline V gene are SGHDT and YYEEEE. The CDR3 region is CASSLGSGSEQYF. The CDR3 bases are TGTGCCAGCAGCTTGGGTTCGGGGAGCGAGCAGTACTTC.

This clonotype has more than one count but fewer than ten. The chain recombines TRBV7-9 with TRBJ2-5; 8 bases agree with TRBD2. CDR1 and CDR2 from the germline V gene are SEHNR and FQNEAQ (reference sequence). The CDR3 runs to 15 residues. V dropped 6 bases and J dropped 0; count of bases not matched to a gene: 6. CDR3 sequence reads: CASSQLAAYQETQYF. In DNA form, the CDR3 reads TGTGCCAGCAGTCAACTAGCGGCGTACCAAGAGACCCAGTACTTC.

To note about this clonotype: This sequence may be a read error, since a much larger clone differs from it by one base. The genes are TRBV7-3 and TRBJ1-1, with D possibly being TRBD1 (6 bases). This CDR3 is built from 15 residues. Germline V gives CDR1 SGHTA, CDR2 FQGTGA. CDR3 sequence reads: CASSLSVGTNTEVFF. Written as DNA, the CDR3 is TGTGCCAGCAGCTTATCGGTGGGGACAAACACTGAAGTTTTCTTT.

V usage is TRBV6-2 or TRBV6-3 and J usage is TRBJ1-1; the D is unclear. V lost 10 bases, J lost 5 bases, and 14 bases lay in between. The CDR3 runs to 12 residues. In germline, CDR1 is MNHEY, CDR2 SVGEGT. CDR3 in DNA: TGTGCCAACAGACCGGATAGAACTGAAGCTTTCTTT. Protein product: CANRPDRTEAFF.

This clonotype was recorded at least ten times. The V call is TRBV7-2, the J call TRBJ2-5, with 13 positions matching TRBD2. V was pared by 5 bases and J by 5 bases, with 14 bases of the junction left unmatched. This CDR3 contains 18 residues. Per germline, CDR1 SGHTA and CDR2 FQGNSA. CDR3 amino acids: CASSPTPTSGRPRETQYF. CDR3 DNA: TGTGCCAGCAGCCCTACTCCGACTAGCGGGAGGCCACGCGAGACCCAGTACTTC.

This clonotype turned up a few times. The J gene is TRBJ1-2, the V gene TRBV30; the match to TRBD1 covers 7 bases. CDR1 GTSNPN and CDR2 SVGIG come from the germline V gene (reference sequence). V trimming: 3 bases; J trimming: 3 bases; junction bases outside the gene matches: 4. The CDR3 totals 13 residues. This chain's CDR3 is CAWSQGDYYGYTF. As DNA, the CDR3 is TGTGCCTGGAGCCAGGGGGATTACTATGGCTACACCTTC.

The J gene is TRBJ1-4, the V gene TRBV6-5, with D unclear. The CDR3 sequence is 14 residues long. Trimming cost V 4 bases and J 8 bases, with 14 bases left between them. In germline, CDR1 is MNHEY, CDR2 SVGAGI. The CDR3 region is CASSSLSLGEKLFF. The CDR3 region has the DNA TGTGCCAGCAGTTCACTCAGTTTGGGCGAAAAACTGTTTTTT.

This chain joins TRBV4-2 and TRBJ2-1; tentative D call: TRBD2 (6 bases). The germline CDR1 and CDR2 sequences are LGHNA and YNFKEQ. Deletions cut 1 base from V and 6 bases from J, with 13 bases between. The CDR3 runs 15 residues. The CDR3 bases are TGTGCCAGCAGCCAAGGAGTTATGGGGGGCAATGAGCAGTTCTTC. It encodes CASSQGVMGGNEQFF.